This T cell receptor (beta chain) was sequenced for a study of blood T cell repertoires in COVID-19. The wider study: Sites in the United States, Italy and Spain provided acute and convalescent COVID-19 samples. T cells, B-cell-depleted T cells, or PBMCs provided the cDNA or gDNA that served as material.

CDR3 length: 16 residues. From germline, CDR1 is MNHEY and CDR2 SMNVEV (reference sequence). V lost 5 bases to trimming and J lost 2 bases; unmatched junction nucleotides: 9. Original analysis: Researchers report that nucleated cell counts were estimated from reference gene primer amplification. Profiling relied on immunoSEQ multiplex PCR, and the TCRdb table lists in-frame clones only, not all of them. The V and J calls and clone size come from that table; D and trimming were worked out from the DNA. The sample carries about 100,000 clones, about 88% recorded once. Input material: peripheral blood. The clonotype was recovered from an elderly man with active or convalescent COVID-19. The rearrangement joins TRBV27 to TRBJ2-7, with 10 nucleotides matching TRBD1. The CDR3 region has the DNA TGTGCCAGCAGTCAGACCCCCGGGACAGGGGCCTACGAGCAGTACTTC. Amino acids: CASSQTPGTGAYEQYF.